This T cell receptor beta chain was identified during a study of neurological immune-mediated disorders. This clonotype was counted many times. The CDR3 length is 16 residues. V lost 1 base, J lost 10 bases, and 17 bases lay in between. Germline CDR1 and CDR2: KGHSH and LQKENI. TCRdb called the 5' RACE reads again in MiXCR, with one record for every CDR3 protein. The data contain around 29,000 distinct CDR3 sequences, approximately 5% of them singletons. The chain combines TRBV18 with TRBJ1-6; D might be TRBD1 (6 bases). The sequenced material came from CD4+ T cells from blood. The source is a woman in her forties or fifties in good health. Here the CDR3 DNA reads TGTGCCAGCTCACCACTGGGGGCAGGGGTCGAGTCACCCCTCCACTTT. Translated: CASSPLGAGVESPLHF. Together with reference TRBV18 and TRBJ1-6, the CDR3 gives the full variable domain: NAGVMQNPRHLVRRRGQEARLRCSPMKGHSHVYWYRQLPEEGLKFMVYLQKENIIDESGMPKERFSAEFPKEGPSILRIQQVVRGDSAAYFCASSPLGAGVESPLHFGNGTRLTVT.